The following is a T cell receptor beta chain sequence with its context. Its specificity is not known. Germline CDR1 is SGDLS and CDR2 is YYNGEE. J was trimmed by 7 bases and V by 3 bases; bases with no gene match: 6. This CDR3 has 15 residues. This sample is part of a study of CD8 T cells in ankylosing spondylitis. Regarding the study as a whole: Enrichment of disease-linked clones was reportedly significant in matched ankylosing spondylitis synovial fluid. A TCR beta motif made of about 8 highly homologous variants seemed typical of ankylosing spondylitis blood. Before this, some motif variants had been reported in reactive arthritis synovial fluid and blood. Those disease-linked clones were CD8+; they were also relatively rare in peripheral blood.

TCR beta libraries were made by quantitative 5'-RACE with molecular barcodes. One entry per CDR3 protein, called by TCRdb with MiXCR from the 5' RACE reads. Of over 600,000 distinct CDR3 sequences detected, around 19% appear once; the ten largest clones hold over 15%. The J gene is TRBJ2-2, the V gene TRBV9; 10 positions agree with TRBD1. The sequence was obtained from a male donor with ankylosing spondylitis. Sample: blood, either unsorted or a sorted T cell fraction (not recorded which). The CDR3 DNA is TGTGCCAGCAGCGGATGGGACAGGGGTGGCGGGGAGCTGTTTTTT. Its translation is CASSGWDRGGGELFF.